Listed below are T cell receptor beta chains from one sample, sequenced in a study of CD8 T cells in Susac syndrome. One entry per CDR3 protein results from TCRdb running MiXCR on the immunoSEQ multiplex PCR reads. The sample lists about 130,000 distinct CDR3 sequences, over 90% occurring once. Sample: CD8+ T cells from PBMCs. The receptors originated from a human donor with Susac syndrome. Both conserved end residues are part of each CDR3. The D gene is left open where the match is weak. Clone size is shown for a subset of rows, as once, few, many or a class of expanded clone.

d_gene	abundance	v_gene	j_gene	CDR3nt	CDR3aa
-	-	TRBV7-6	TRBJ2-1	TGTGCCAGCAGCTCCGACGGGGACAATGAGCAGTTCTTC	CASSSDGDNEQFF
TRBD1	-	TRBV2	TRBJ1-2	TGTGCCAGCCCTTTCGGGGACAGGTCAACTATTAGTGGCTACACCTTC	CASPFGDRSTISGYTF
-	-	TRBV14	TRBJ2-1	TGTGCCAGCAGCCAACTTCCTATCATTTATTCCTACAATGAGCAGTTCTTC	CASSQLPIIYSYNEQFF
-	-	TRBV7-8	TRBJ2-3	TGTGCCAGCAGCTTCCTCACAGATACGCAGTATTTT	CASSFLTDTQYF
-	-	TRBV11-2	TRBJ2-1	TGTGCCAGCAGCTTAACCCCCCCCAGGGTTGGAGAGCAGTTCTTC	CASSLTPPRVGEQFF
-	once	TRBV7-9	TRBJ2-1	TGTGCCAGCAGCTCTAGGGGTGGCTCCTACAATGAGCAGTTCTTC	CASSSRGGSYNEQFF
-	-	TRBV18	TRBJ1-4	TGTGCCAGCTCACCAGTTATCGGAACCCAAAATGAAAAACTGTTTTTT	CASSPVIGTQNEKLFF
-	-	TRBV25-1	TRBJ2-1	TGTGCCAGCAGTCTAACCGCGGGGAGCTACAATGAGCAGTTCTTC	CASSLTAGSYNEQFF
TRBD1	-	TRBV7-9	TRBJ1-2	TGTGCCAGCAGCAAGGGACAGGGAGGCAATGGCTACACCTTC	CASSKGQGGNGYTF
-	-	TRBV2	TRBJ2-7	TGTGCCAGCAGTAAAGGACTGCTCGAGCAGTACTTC	CASSKGLLEQYF
-	-	TRBV2	TRBJ2-7	TGTGCCAGCAGTGAATACAGGGCGAACTCCTACGAGCAGTACTTC	CASSEYRANSYEQYF
-	few	TRBV11-2	TRBJ2-1	TGTGCCAGCAGCTTAGGTGGGGGTGAGCAGTTCTTC	CASSLGGGEQFF
-	-	TRBV29-1	TRBJ2-6	TGCAGCGTTGAAGGAGGTAGTGGGGCCAACGTCCTGACTTTC	CSVEGGSGANVLTF
-	-	TRBV29-1	TRBJ2-5	TGCAGCGTTGACGACAGCCAAGAGACCCAGTACTTC	CSVDDSQETQYF
-	once	TRBV28	TRBJ2-5	TGTGCCAGCAGTTCCCTGAGGGAGACCCAGTACTTC	CASSSLRETQYF
-	-	TRBV28	TRBJ2-1	TGTGCCAGCAGCTCCGGACTACTTGAGCAGTTCTTC	CASSSGLLEQFF
-	-	TRBV12-3/TRBV12-4	TRBJ2-1	TGTGCCAGCAGCCAGGATGGGGTGGGGCAGTTCTTC	CASSQDGVGQFF
-	-	TRBV29-1	TRBJ2-1	TGCAGCGGTGGACCGACTGAGTACAATGAGCAGTTCTTC	CSGGPTEYNEQFF
-	-	TRBV28	TRBJ1-2	TGTGCCAGCAGTTTTGGGGATCGTGGCTACACCTTC	CASSFGDRGYTF
-	-	TRBV12-3/TRBV12-4	TRBJ2-5	TGTGCCAGCAGTCCGGGACAACCCCAAGAGACCCAGTACTTC	CASSPGQPQETQYF
-	-	TRBV28	TRBJ2-5	TGTGCCAGCAACACTTCGCCCACCCAGTACTTC	CASNTSPTQYF
TRBD1	-	TRBV29-1	TRBJ1-1	TGCAGCGTGATCGGACAGGGGGCCGAAGCTTTCTTT	CSVIGQGAEAFF
-	-	TRBV19	TRBJ1-5	TGTGCCAGTAGTATAGGGACAGATAGCAATCAGCCCCAGCATTTT	CASSIGTDSNQPQHF
TRBD2	once	TRBV6-5	TRBJ2-1	TGTGCCAGCAGCCAGGGGCTAGCGGGAAACCATGAGCAGTTCTTC	CASSQGLAGNHEQFF
-	-	TRBV5-6	TRBJ2-7	TGTGCCAGCAGCTCCCTTAGGGAGTACGAGCAGTACTTC	CASSSLREYEQYF
TRBD2	-	TRBV7-6	TRBJ2-5	TGTGCCAGTACAGCGGGAGTAAGGGAGACCCAGTACTTC	CASTAGVRETQYF
-	-	TRBV9	TRBJ1-2	TGTGCCAGCAACGGGATGGGAGGCTACACCTTC	CASNGMGGYTF
-	-	TRBV28	TRBJ2-7	TGTGCCAGCAGTTTGTATAGCTCCTACGAGCAGTACTTC	CASSLYSSYEQYF
-	-	TRBV4-1	TRBJ1-4	TGCGCCAGCAGCCAAGATGCTGAAAAACTGTTTTTT	CASSQDAEKLFF
TRBD2	-	TRBV5-6	TRBJ2-1	TGTGCCAGCAGCCCCGTAGGCGGGGGGCCCTACAATGAGCAGTTCTTC	CASSPVGGGPYNEQFF
-	-	TRBV5-1	TRBJ2-7	TGCGCCAGCAGCTTAGCCGCGGGCCGCGCTGACAGCGGCTACGAGCAGTACTTC	CASSLAAGRADSGYEQYF
-	-	TRBV14	TRBJ2-4	TGTGCCAGCAGCCCAGGGGGGAAAAACATTCAGTACTTC	CASSPGGKNIQYF
-	-	TRBV30	TRBJ2-7	TGTGCCTGGAGGGGCCGCGACTCCCCCTACTACGAGCAGTACTTC	CAWRGRDSPYYEQYF
-	-	TRBV30	TRBJ2-2	TGTGCCTGGAGCGACGCGGATTATTTAAACACCGGGGAGCTGTTTTTT	CAWSDADYLNTGELFF
-	-	TRBV10-3	TRBJ1-4	TGTGCCATCAGTGACCCCGAGGATGAAAAACTGTTTTTT	CAISDPEDEKLFF
-	-	TRBV29-1	TRBJ2-1	TGCAGCGTGTACAGGTTGGGATTACGGAATGAGCAGTTCTTC	CSVYRLGLRNEQFF
-	-	TRBV5-6	TRBJ2-7	TGTGCCAGCAGCTTGGACAGATCCTCCTACGAGCAGTACTTC	CASSLDRSSYEQYF
-	once	TRBV6-4	TRBJ1-5	TGTGCCAGCAGTGAATCGACAGGACAGCCCCAGCATTTT	CASSESTGQPQHF
-	-	TRBV9	TRBJ1-1	TGTGCCAGCAGCGTAGCGGGGACGGATAACACTGAAGCTTTCTTT	CASSVAGTDNTEAFF
-	-	TRBV11-2	TRBJ2-3	TGTGCCAGCAGCCCATGGGACGGTGCCTCTAGCACAGATACGCAGTATTTT	CASSPWDGASSTDTQYF
-	-	TRBV5-1	TRBJ2-6	TGCGCCAGCAGCTTGGAGGACAGTCCCCGCTCTGGGGCCAACGTCCTGACTTTC	CASSLEDSPRSGANVLTF
-	-	TRBV7-8	TRBJ2-1	TGTGCCAGCAGCTTTGGGACACCCGCTAACGCTGAGCAGTTCTTC	CASSFGTPANAEQFF
-	-	TRBV4-1	TRBJ1-3	TGCGCCAGCAGCCAGAGTGGGAATTCTGGAAACACCATATATTTT	CASSQSGNSGNTIYF
TRBD1	-	TRBV6-5	TRBJ1-2	TGTGCCAGCAGAACAGGGACAGATTACTATGGCTACACCTTC	CASRTGTDYYGYTF
TRBD1	once	TRBV13	TRBJ2-7	TGTGCCAGCAGCCGCGGGACAGGGGGCACCTACGAGCAGTACTTC	CASSRGTGGTYEQYF
-	few	TRBV5-1	TRBJ2-2	TGTGCCAGCAGCTTAGGGGAGAACACCGGGGAGCTGTTTTTT	CASSLGENTGELFF
TRBD1	once	TRBV25-1	TRBJ2-1	TGTGCCAGCCGACAGGGGGGCAATGAGCAGTTCTTC	CASRQGGNEQFF
-	-	TRBV4-1	TRBJ2-7	TGCGCCAGCAGCAAAGAGAGGTTCTCCTACGAGCAGTACTTC	CASSKERFSYEQYF
-	-	TRBV30	TRBJ2-1	TGTGCCTGGAGTGTATCTGGGGTTGAGCAGTTCTTC	CAWSVSGVEQFF
TRBD2	-	TRBV9	TRBJ2-3	TGTGCCAGCAGCGTAGGGGGGGGGAGTTTCAGCACAGATACGCAGTATTTT	CASSVGGGSFSTDTQYF
-	-	TRBV2	TRBJ2-7	TGTGCCAGCAGTCCTAGACAGCACGAGCAGTACTTC	CASSPRQHEQYF
-	-	TRBV10-2	TRBJ2-5	TGCGCCAGCAGACCCCCCGGCCACTACGAGACCCAGTACTTC	CASRPPGHYETQYF
-	-	TRBV28	TRBJ1-5	TGTGCCAGCAATATGGTAGGGCTTAGCAATCAGCCCCAGCATTTT	CASNMVGLSNQPQHF